The next 18 T cell receptor beta chains were all read from a single sample in a study of vaccination effects on CD4 cells after COVID-19. Antigens of these TCRs are unknown. Within the ViraFEST assay, antigen-specific CD4+ T cells underwent expansion with viral peptide pools prior to sequencing. Culturing for ten to eleven days preceded CD4+ T cell isolation. Vaccinated recipients, who were negative for nucleocapsid antibodies, had no history of SARS-CoV-2 infection. Measured with immunoSEQ multiplex PCR; TCRdb has only the in-frame clones, and not every one. The table includes about 68,000 clones, roughly 80% detected once. The sample here was CD4+ T cells from PBMCs cultured with SARS-CoV-2 spike peptides, taken before COVID-19 vaccination. Source of these receptors: a human donor who received a COVID-19 vaccine.

CDR3 nucleotides: TGTGCCACCAGTGGTTCATCGTACTTC. This translates into CATSGSSYF. The chain recombines TRBV24-1 with TRBJ2-5; D gene unclear. The CDR3 is 9 amino acids. The germline V gene has CDR1 KGHDR and CDR2 SFDVKD. Trimming removed 5 bases at V and 13 bases at J, with 7 bases between.

This rearrangement joins TRBV5-1 to TRBJ2-2, with D perhaps TRBD1 (6 bases). Germline CDR1 is SGHRS and CDR2 is YFSETQ. This CDR3 is 14 amino acids long. Trimming left V 5 bases short and J 4 bases short, with 12 bases between. As DNA, the CDR3 is TGCGCCAGCAGTCCCGACAGGCTCACCGGGGAGCTGTTTTTT. This gives the protein CASSPDRLTGELFF.

The CDR3 sequence: CASTAGSGANVLTF. The CDR3 DNA is TGTGCCAGTACAGCGGGCTCTGGGGCCAACGTCCTGACTTTC. The V call is TRBV6-5, the J call TRBJ2-6, with D perhaps TRBD2 (6 bases). The CDR3 totals 14 residues. CDR1 and CDR2 (germline): MNHEY, SVGAGI. The V end lost 9 bases, the J end lost 0 bases, and 9 bases lay between the germline ends.

This chain joins TRBV24-1 and TRBJ2-2; D is unclear. Germline values: CDR1 KGHDR, CDR2 SFDVKD. V was clipped by 5 bases and J by 0 bases, with 6 bases between them. The CDR3 loop spans 14 amino acids. The CDR3 is CATSVSANTGELFF. The CDR3 nucleotides read TGTGCCACCAGTGTTTCCGCGAACACCGGGGAGCTGTTTTTT.

The genes are TRBV30 and TRBJ1-1, with unresolved D. The germline V gene has CDR1 GTSNPN and CDR2 SVGIG (reference sequence). The ends were cut back, 1 base at V and 7 bases at J, with 13 bases in the middle. This CDR3 has 13 amino acids. CDR3 sequence: CAWSDQIVSEAFF. The CDR3, as DNA: TGTGCCTGGAGTGACCAAATCGTCAGTGAAGCTTTCTTT.

The rearrangement uses TRBV24-1 and TRBJ2-1; possibly TRBD1 or TRBD2 for D (6 bases each). This CDR3 is built from 15 residues. Trimming stripped 5 bases from V and 3 bases from J, with 13 bases between. Germline lookup yields CDR1 KGHDR and CDR2 SFDVKD. The CDR3 reads CATSVRGASYNEQFF. Here the CDR3 DNA reads TGTGCCACCAGTGTAAGGGGGGCGAGCTACAATGAGCAGTTCTTC.

The sample holds a few counts of this clone. This chain links TRBV7-3 with TRBJ2-1, with D possibly being TRBD2 (5 bases). CDR3 length equals 16 residues. Germline CDR1 reads SGHTA; CDR2 reads FQGTGA. Trimming removed 1 base from V and 6 bases from J, with 16 bases in between. This chain's CDR3 is CASSLIPQRGSNEQFF. CDR3 sequence (DNA): TGTGCCAGCAGCTTAATACCACAGCGCGGGTCCAATGAGCAGTTCTTC. Supplemented by reference TRBV7-3 and TRBJ2-1, the full variable domain reads GAGVSQTPSNKVTEKGKYVELRCDPISGHTALYWYRQSLGQGPEFLIYFQGTGAADDSGLPNDRFFAVRPEGSVSTLKIQRTERGDSAVYLCASSLIPQRGSNEQFFGPGTRLTVL.

The chain links TRBV5-1 to TRBJ2-3, with D perhaps assigned TRBD1 or TRBD2 (6 bases each). Germline CDR1 SGHRS, CDR2 YFSETQ. CDR3 length equals 15 residues. Trimming cost V 2 bases and J 6 bases, with 16 bases left between them. CDR3 in amino acids: CASSLSGASLDTQYF. The CDR3 DNA reads as TGCGCCAGCAGCTTATCGGGGGCCAGTTTGGATACGCAGTATTTT. The whole variable domain, remainder taken from reference TRBV5-1 and TRBJ2-3, is KAGVTQTPRYLIKTRGQQVTLSCSPISGHRSVSWYQQTPGQGLQFLFEYFSETQRNKGNFPGRFSGRQFSNSRSEMNVSTLELGDSALYLCASSLSGASLDTQYFGPGTRLTVL.

CDR3 region: CAWSAYRGNEKLFF. The CDR3 DNA reads as TGTGCCTGGAGTGCGTACAGGGGGAATGAAAAACTGTTTTTT. This chain connects TRBV30 to TRBJ1-4; 8 bases are a match to TRBD1. The germline CDR1 and CDR2 sequences are GTSNPN and SVGIG (reference sequence). Unmatched junction bases numbered 3, after V lost 1 base and J lost 5 bases. The CDR3 is 14 residues long.

This clone showed up just once. The CDR3 coding sequence is TGTGCCAGCAGCAGACAAGGGCTGGGCGAGCAGTACGTC. The encoded protein is CASSRQGLGEQYV. V gene TRBV14 combines with J gene TRBJ2-7; D gene ambiguous. Trimming left V 5 bases short and J 6 bases short, with 14 bases between. This CDR3 has 13 amino acids. CDR1 SGHDN and CDR2 FVKESK come from the germline V gene.

V and J are TRBV6-5 and TRBJ2-1; maybe TRBD2 (6 bases). The CDR3 is made up of 16 amino acids. Germline CDR1 MNHEY, CDR2 SVGAGI. V lost 0 bases and J 4 bases, leaving 13 bases between the germline ends. The CDR3 region is CASSYSPWGEYNEQFF. The CDR3 DNA is TGTGCCAGCAGTTACTCTCCCTGGGGGGAATACAATGAGCAGTTCTTC.

The chain links TRBV2 to TRBJ2-4; D is unclear. There are 15 residues in the CDR3. Germline V gene data show CDR1 as SNHLY and CDR2 as FYNNEI. Trimming shortened V by 3 bases and J by 0 bases, and 9 bases separated the two germline ends. The CDR3: CASSEENVAKNIQYF. The CDR3 bases are TGTGCCAGCAGTGAGGAGAATGTAGCCAAAAACATTCAGTACTTC.

The chain is built from TRBV6-1 and TRBJ2-3, with 9 bases matching TRBD1. V shed 1 base and J 6 bases; nucleotides not matched to a gene: 20. The CDR3 extends over 20 amino acids. Germline V gene sequence: CDR1 MNHNS, CDR2 SASEGT. CDR3 residues: CASSEGRNRGHGAAGDTQYF. CDR3 nucleotide sequence: TGTGCCAGCAGTGAAGGCCGGAACAGGGGGCATGGAGCAGCGGGGGATACGCAGTATTTT.

The chain links TRBV7-3 to TRBJ2-1; D is unresolved. The V gene lost 5 bases and the J gene lost 0 bases, with 14 bases spanning the gap. The CDR3 runs 16 residues. In germline, CDR1 is SGHTA, CDR2 FQGTGA. The CDR3 DNA follows: TGTGCCAGCAGCCAATCCGGGTTCCTCTCCTACAATGAGCAGTTCTTC. It codes for CASSQSGFLSYNEQFF.

The table lists this clone with a few counts. This sequence joins TRBV24-1 and TRBJ1-2; no clear D. V was cut by 4 bases and J by 4 bases, with 12 bases left in between. Germline CDR1 and CDR2: KGHDR and SFDVKD. This CDR3 is built from 14 residues. This chain's CDR3 is CATSEPSDTYGYTF. In DNA form, the CDR3 reads TGTGCCACCAGTGAGCCCTCGGATACCTATGGCTACACCTTC.

The J gene is TRBJ1-1, the V gene TRBV19, with D unclear. CDR3 length equals 11 residues. Deletions cut 8 bases from V and 1 base from J, with 5 bases between. Germline V CDR1 and CDR2: LNHDA, SQIVND (reference sequence). This CDR3 is CASSKNTEAFF. The CDR3 DNA is TGTGCCAGTTCGAAGAACACTGAAGCTTTCTTT. The full variable domain, completed using reference TRBV19 and TRBJ1-1, is DGGITQSPKYLFRKEGQNVTLSCEQNLNHDAMYWYRQDPGQGLRLIYYSQIVNDFQKGDIAEGYSVSREKKESFPLTVTSAQKNPTAFYLCASSKNTEAFFGQGTRLTVV.

This clone turned up a few times. V and J are TRBV5-1 and TRBJ2-2; a possible D gene is TRBD2 (5 bases). Germline CDR1 is SGHRS and CDR2 is YFSETQ. Trimming shortened V by 6 bases and J by 1 base, and 7 bases separated the two germline ends. The CDR3 extends over 13 amino acids. The DNA for the CDR3 is TGCGCCAGCAACGAGGGGAACACCGGGGAGCTGTTTTTT. Translated, it gives CASNEGNTGELFF.

The chain combines TRBV28 with TRBJ2-4; 8 nucleotides line up with TRBD1. The V gene's germline CDR1 is MDHEN and CDR2 SYDVKM. The CDR3 is 16 residues long. Unmatched junction bases numbered 5, after V lost 3 bases and J lost 1 base. CDR3: CASSFQGATAKNIQYF. CDR3 DNA: TGTGCCAGCAGTTTTCAGGGGGCCACCGCCAAAAACATTCAGTACTTC.